One and the same sample provided the 27 T cell receptor beta chains below, sequenced in a study of blood T cells in healthy people across ages (dated by TCRdb to 2014 to 2015). Receptor amplification or capture employed 5' RACE. The data were produced on an Illumina HiSeq 2500. A second PCR of roughly 6 to 12 cycles was performed with a sample-barcoded 5' primer and a J-beta primer mix. Using fastp trimming at Q25 and MiXCR clonotype assembly, TCRdb reanalyzed the public sequencing data and kept in-frame beta chains. Merged by CDR3 protein, the rows form single entries marked with the most common genes and DNA. The sample table lists about 1.8 million distinct CDR3 sequences, roughly 49% of them with a count of one. The ten largest clonotypes hold less than 2.5% of the sample. Sequencing used blood. These receptors all come from a woman aged 40 to 50 in good health.

This chain joins TRBV5-8 and TRBJ2-3; 13 bases are a match to TRBD2. The CDR3 spans 17 residues. Germline assignment: CDR1 SGHTS and CDR2 YDEGEE. V shed 0 bases, J shed 5 bases, and the junction held 6 bases outside the gene matches. The CDR3 DNA sequence: TGTGCCAGCAGCTTGGGACTAGCGGGGGGCCAGAAAGATACGCAGTATTTT. Its protein is CASSLGLAGGQKDTQYF.

This chain uses TRBV20-1 with TRBJ1-4; D possibly corresponds to TRBD1 (6 bases). Germline V gene lookup returns CDR1 DFQATT and CDR2 SNEGSKA (reference sequence). The CDR3 totals 15 residues. V lost 6 bases and J 8 bases, leaving 22 bases between the germline ends. As DNA, the CDR3 is TGCAGTGCGATACCCACAACAGGGATTGGGGAAAAACTGTTTTTT. Translated: CSAIPTTGIGEKLFF.

The chain is built from TRBV21-1 and TRBJ2-3; TRBD2 is taken as the D call from the table, unchecked against the DNA. TRBV21-1 is an annotated pseudogene. This CDR3 spans 16 amino acids. The DNA for the CDR3 is TGTGCCAGCAGCAACACCGGGACTAGCTTTGCAGATACGCAGTATTTT. It translates to CASSNTGTSFADTQYF.

This clonotype occurred once. The rearrangement joins TRBV6-2 or TRBV6-3 to TRBJ2-1; 7 bases agree with TRBD1. The CDR3 consists of 14 residues. Germline CDR1 and CDR2: MNHEY and SVGEGT. V lost 5 bases, J lost 8 bases, and 9 bases stayed unmatched. The CDR3 protein is CASSTPGQLYEQFF. CDR3 DNA: TGTGCCAGCAGTACTCCGGGACAGTTGTATGAGCAGTTCTTC.

This clonotype was detected once. This rearrangement joins TRBV12-3 or TRBV12-4 to TRBJ1-4, with D possibly matching TRBD1 (5 bases). This CDR3 is 15 amino acids long. V lost 3 bases and J 7 bases, leaving 15 bases between the germline ends. The CDR3 protein is CASSFLGQGSEKLFF. CDR3 nucleotides: TGTGCCAGCAGTTTTCTCGGGCAGGGAAGTGAAAAACTGTTTTTT.

The rearrangement uses TRBV7-2 and TRBJ2-1, with 10 bases aligning to TRBD2. CDR1 is SGHTA and CDR2 is FQGNSA in the germline V gene. V shed 5 bases and J 6 bases; nucleotides not matched to a gene: 13. The CDR3 has 17 residues. CDR3 bases: TGTGCCAGCAGCCCCGCGGGGGTAGCGGGGGGAACCAATGAGCAGTTCTTC. Translated, it gives CASSPAGVAGGTNEQFF.

The rearrangement joins TRBV27 to TRBJ1-1; TRBD1 matches 10 bases. After removal of 5 bases from V and 5 bases from J, the junction contained 5 bases not matched to a gene. The CDR3 spans 14 residues. The germline CDR1 and CDR2 sequences are MNHEY and SMNVEV (reference sequence). In nucleotides, the CDR3 is TGTGCCAGCAGTGCGGACAGGGGGGTGACTGAAGCTTTCTTT. It translates to CASSADRGVTEAFF.

V usage is TRBV28 and J usage is TRBJ1-1, with 7 bases that match TRBD1. Per germline, CDR1 MDHEN and CDR2 SYDVKM. The trim removed 7 bases at V and 0 bases at J, leaving 5 bases unmatched. The CDR3 is 14 amino acids. CDR3 sequence: CASTSGTVNTEAFF. As DNA, the CDR3 is TGTGCCAGCACCTCGGGGACAGTGAACACTGAAGCTTTCTTT.

This clonotype was counted once. The chain uses TRBV20-1 and TRBJ2-7, with TRBD1 identical over 9 bases. Trimming removed 1 base from V and 2 bases from J; junction bases left unmatched: 18. This CDR3 spans 19 amino acids. CDR1 is DFQATT, CDR2 SNEGSKA, per germline (reference sequence). CDR3 bases: TGCAGTGCTAGAGTCCTAACCCAACGAAGGACAGGGGTTACCTACGAGCAGTACTTC. Protein: CSARVLTQRRTGVTYEQYF.

This chain uses TRBV9 with TRBJ1-2; no clear D gene. V was shortened by 4 bases and J by 2 bases, with 9 bases between the two germline ends. Germline CDR1 and CDR2: SGDLS and YYNGEE. CDR3 length: 13 residues. CDR3: CASSPLVNYGYTF. The DNA for the CDR3 is TGTGCCAGCAGCCCCCTGGTCAACTATGGCTACACCTTC.

The V call is TRBV21-1, the J call TRBJ2-5; the table's D call, TRBD1, has no DNA check behind it. TRBV21-1 is termed a pseudogene. This CDR3 region has 15 residues. The CDR3 loop reads CASSKVKWTEETQYF. The CDR3 bases are TGTGCCAGCAGCAAAGTTAAATGGACAGAAGAGACCCAGTACTTC.

This rearrangement joins TRBV6-1 to TRBJ1-2, with D unclear. V was shortened by 1 base and J by 4 bases, with 7 bases between the two germline ends. This CDR3 has 13 amino acids. In germline, CDR1 is MNHNS, CDR2 SASEGT. CDR3 in amino acids: CASSEGPVYGYTF. In nucleotides, the CDR3 is TGTGCCAGCAGTGAAGGCCCAGTCTATGGCTACACCTTC.

This clonotype was detected a few times. The chain recombines TRBV25-1 with TRBJ2-7; D is unclear. Trimming took off 2 bases at V and 5 bases at J, with 7 bases between the two ends. The germline V gene has CDR1 MGHDK and CDR2 SYGVNS. This CDR3 is 12 amino acids long. The DNA for the CDR3 is TGTGCCAGCAGTGAAGCGTTCCACGAGCAGTACTTC. Its translation is CASSEAFHEQYF.

Here the CDR3 reads CASGQSSADTQYF. The CDR3 DNA is TGTGCCAGCGGCCAATCTAGCGCAGATACGCAGTATTTT. The chain recombines TRBV5-4 with TRBJ2-3; possible D gene TRBD2, 6 bases. This CDR3 region has 13 residues. V was trimmed by 7 bases and J by 4 bases, leaving 13 bases between them. CDR1 and CDR2 from the germline V gene are SGHNT and YYREEE (reference sequence).

The rearrangement uses TRBV11-2 and TRBJ1-1; tentatively, D is TRBD1 (6 bases). This CDR3 is built from 19 residues. Trimming removed 4 bases at V and 2 bases at J, with 26 bases between. CDR1 is SGHAT, CDR2 FQNNGV, per germline. Written as DNA, the CDR3 is TGTGCCAGCAGCTCAACCTGGGGGCGGGGGTCGGACCAAAACACTGAAGCTTTCTTT. Protein product: CASSSTWGRGSDQNTEAFF.

The rearrangement links TRBV28 to TRBJ2-6; D not certain. The germline gives CDR1 MDHEN, CDR2 SYDVKM. With 8 bases removed from V and 2 bases from J, the gap between germline ends came to 7 bases. The CDR3 sequence is 13 residues long. The CDR3 DNA is TGTGCCAGCCGAACACCTGGGGCCAACGTCCTGACTTTC. Its translation: CASRTPGANVLTF.

The V gene is TRBV6-5, the J gene TRBJ2-1; the match to TRBD2 covers 13 bases. The ends lost 6 bases at V and 4 bases at J; junction bases unmatched: 3. Germline values: CDR1 MNHEY, CDR2 SVGAGI. The CDR3 is 15 amino acids. CDR3 in DNA: TGTGCCAGCAGAAAGGGACTAGCGGGGTACAATGAGCAGTTCTTC. Translating gives CASRKGLAGYNEQFF.

The chain uses TRBV20-1 and TRBJ2-7; D may match TRBD1 or TRBD2 (5 bases each). CDR3 size: 14 residues. CDR1 DFQATT and CDR2 SNEGSKA come from the germline V gene (reference sequence). V was trimmed by 0 bases and J by 0 bases, leaving 9 bases between them. The CDR3 region has the DNA TGCAGTGCTAGAGAGCTGGGGGACTCCTACGAGCAGTACTTC. Translating gives CSARELGDSYEQYF.

This chain links TRBV5-1 with TRBJ2-2, with 9 positions matching TRBD1. In germline, CDR1 is SGHRS, CDR2 YFSETQ. V lost 3 bases and J lost 3; bases outside the gene matches: 12. This CDR3 contains 18 residues. CDR3 loop: CASSSRQGVSRDTGELFF. The DNA for the CDR3 is TGCGCCAGCAGCTCCCGACAGGGGGTATCGAGGGACACCGGGGAGCTGTTTTTT.

The genes are TRBV9 and TRBJ1-1; weak D call: TRBD1 (6 bases). Germline V gives CDR1 SGDLS, CDR2 YYNGEE. The V gene lost 0 bases and the J gene lost 3 bases, with 9 bases spanning the gap. The CDR3 consists of 14 residues. CDR3 region: CASSVERGDTEAFF. The CDR3 nucleotides are TGTGCCAGCAGCGTAGAGAGGGGGGACACTGAAGCTTTCTTT.

The chain has TRBV9 and TRBJ2-3; D remains ambiguous. CDR3 length equals 14 residues. Trimming took 1 base from V and 4 from J, leaving 10 bases between them. Germline-derived CDR1 and CDR2 are SGDLS and YYNGEE. CDR3 sequence reads: CASSVTALPDTQYF. In DNA form, the CDR3 reads TGTGCCAGCAGCGTAACGGCTTTGCCAGATACGCAGTATTTT.

This clonotype was counted between two and nine times. The chain uses TRBV4-3 and TRBJ2-1; 10 nucleotides match TRBD2. After removal of 5 bases from V and 8 bases from J, the junction contained 9 bases not matched to a gene. CDR3 length equals 15 residues. Germline V gene lookup returns CDR1 LGHNA and CDR2 YSLEER. The CDR3 DNA follows: TGCGCCAGCAGCTTCGAGCGGGGGGGCTGGGATGAGCAGTTCTTC. Amino acid sequence: CASSFERGGWDEQFF.

The chain combines TRBV20-1 with TRBJ2-5; either TRBD1 or TRBD2 may fit D (5 bases each). Trimming shortened V by 3 bases and J by 5 bases, and 16 bases separated the two germline ends. The CDR3 totals 14 residues. Germline V gene sequence: CDR1 DFQATT, CDR2 SNEGSKA (reference sequence). The CDR3 is CSARRSGTKETQYF. In DNA, the CDR3 is TGCAGTGCTAGGAGGTCCGGGACGAAGGAGACCCAGTACTTC.

V usage is TRBV6-2 or TRBV6-3 and J usage is TRBJ2-1; 8 bases align to TRBD1. CDR3 size: 13 residues. Germline-derived CDR1 and CDR2 are MNHEY and SVGEGT. DNA for the CDR3: TGTGCGGTCAGTGACAGGGGCTACAATGAGCAGTTCTTC. This sequence encodes CAVSDRGYNEQFF.

A remark on this clonotype: This sequence may be a read error, since a much larger clone differs from it by one base. The chain employs TRBV29-1 and TRBJ2-7; a weak D match, TRBD1 (6 bases). Trimming removed 7 bases at V and 2 bases at J, with 15 bases between. This CDR3 has 13 residues. CDR1 is SQVTM, CDR2 ANQGSEA, per germline. CDR3 protein: CSALPQGTYEQYF. CDR3 in DNA: TGCAGCGCCCTCCCCCAGGGGACCTACGAGCAGTACTTC.

V gene TRBV6-5 combines with J gene TRBJ2-4; 8 bases line up with TRBD2. The assigned J gene may be wrong: the sequence end matches TRBJ2-5 better. The germline V gene encodes CDR1 MNHEY and CDR2 SVGAGI. CDR3 size: 16 residues. The CDR3 loop reads CASRGPGGGFQETQYF. For the CDR3, the DNA is TGTGCCAGCAGAGGACCCGGGGGGGGATTCCAAGAGACCCAGTACTTC.

This clonotype has a handful of counts. The rearrangement links TRBV5-1 to TRBJ2-5; 10 nucleotides line up with TRBD1. Germline V CDR1 and CDR2: SGHRS, YFSETQ. CDR3 length: 15 amino acids. V shed 4 bases, J shed 5 bases, and the junction held 8 bases outside the gene matches. The CDR3 region has the DNA TGCGCCAGCAGCATGGGACAGGGGAGTGGGGAGACCCAGTACTTC. It encodes CASSMGQGSGETQYF. Filled out from reference TRBV5-1 and TRBJ2-5, the complete variable domain reads KAGVTQTPRYLIKTRGQQVTLSCSPISGHRSVSWYQQTPGQGLQFLFEYFSETQRNKGNFPGRFSGRQFSNSRSEMNVSTLELGDSALYLCASSMGQGSGETQYFGPGTRLLVL.